These 25 T cell receptor beta chains came from one sample sequenced in a study of cytomegalovirus exposure and HLA in healthy donors. Primers: 60 Vbeta forward and 13 Jbeta reverse. The data were produced by immunoSEQ multiplex PCR, yet TCRdb's version contains in-frame clones alone and is incomplete. The sample contains approximately 160,000 clones, around 78% of which appear only once. The source material was PBMCs. Receptors were obtained from a man aged 40-49 years in good health and CMV-seronegative.

The CDR3 DNA reads as TGTGCCAGCAGCTCCCGTAAAATGCTTAGGAGCTCCTACGAGCAGTACGTC. It yields the protein CASSSRKMLRSSYEQYV. This sequence joins TRBV5-6 and TRBJ2-7; no clear D gene. Germline V gives CDR1 SGHDT, CDR2 YYEEEE. V dropped 3 bases and J dropped 0 bases, with 19 bases sitting between them. The CDR3 totals 17 residues.

This clone appeared a few times. The chain combines TRBV7-6 with TRBJ2-3; weak D call: TRBD2 (6 bases). The germline V gene encodes CDR1 SGHVS and CDR2 FNYEAQ. V shed 4 bases and J shed 7 bases, with 15 bases lying between them. This CDR3 comprises 14 residues. The CDR3 DNA sequence: TGTGCCAGCAGCTCTGAACCCGGACTAAATACGCAGTATTTT. Amino acids: CASSSEPGLNTQYF.

The chain employs TRBV2 and TRBJ2-5; D might be TRBD1 (5 bases). V lost 3 bases to trimming and J lost 7 bases, with 12 bases between them. The CDR3 runs to 13 residues. In germline, CDR1 is SNHLY, CDR2 FYNNEI. CDR3 sequence reads: CASSEGRDATQYF. The CDR3 coding sequence is TGTGCCAGCAGTGAGGGGCGAGATGCGACCCAGTACTTC.

This chain connects TRBV25-1 to TRBJ1-3; D may be TRBD1 (6 bases). The CDR3 contains 15 residues. CDR1 MGHDK and CDR2 SYGVNS come from the germline V gene. Deletions cut 11 bases from V and 0 bases from J, with 17 bases between. The CDR3 is CAGPTGTPSGNTIYF. The CDR3 DNA is TGTGCCGGCCCGACAGGAACACCCTCTGGAAACACCATATATTTT. Using reference TRBV25-1 and TRBJ1-3 for the parts outside the CDR3, the full variable domain is EADIYQTPRYLVIGTGKKITLECSQTMGHDKMYWYQQDPGMELHLIHYSYGVNSTEKGDLSSESTVSRIRTEHFPLTLESARPSHTSQYLCAGPTGTPSGNTIYFGEGSWLTVV.

The J gene is TRBJ1-6, the V gene TRBV27; 9 nucleotides match TRBD1. V was clipped by 6 bases and J by 8 bases; unmatched bases: 2. The CDR3 is made up of 13 amino acids. Germline assignment: CDR1 MNHEY and CDR2 SMNVEV (reference sequence). The CDR3 sequence is CASRGTGHSPLHF. The CDR3, as DNA: TGTGCCAGCAGAGGGACAGGGCATTCACCCCTCCACTTT.

The chain combines TRBV7-3 with TRBJ2-6, with D perhaps TRBD1 (5 bases). V lost 2 bases and J lost 4, with 9 bases in between. The CDR3 extends over 15 amino acids. Germline CDR1 and CDR2: SGHTA and FQGTGA. This CDR3 is CASSLLTAGANVLTF. CDR3 DNA: TGTGCCAGCAGCTTATTGACAGCCGGGGCCAACGTCCTGACTTTC.

This clone showed up just a few times. The chain joins TRBV5-1 to TRBJ2-7; possibly TRBD1 for D (5 bases). Germline loops: CDR1 SGHRS, CDR2 YFSETQ. Deletions cut 0 bases from V and 1 base from J, with 11 bases between. The CDR3 contains 15 residues. CDR3 in amino acids: CASSLVGARSYEQYF. The CDR3, as DNA: TGCGCCAGCAGCTTGGTAGGGGCGCGGTCCTACGAGCAGTACTTC.

This chain uses TRBV5-1 with TRBJ2-3; 7 bases align to TRBD1. The CDR3 extends over 14 amino acids. Looked up from germline, CDR1 is SGHRS and CDR2 is YFSETQ. V was clipped by 2 bases and J by 3 bases; unmatched bases: 3. CDR3 protein: CASSFQGVTDTQYF. CDR3 nucleotides: TGCGCCAGCAGCTTCCAGGGGGTGACAGATACGCAGTATTTT.

The table lists this clone with a count of one. The rearrangement joins TRBV7-8 to TRBJ1-1, with a possible D match to TRBD1 (5 bases). V shed 4 bases and J shed 6 bases, with 18 bases lying between them. CDR3 size: 15 residues. The germline CDR1 and CDR2 sequences are SGHVS and FQNEAQ. In DNA form, the CDR3 reads TGTGCCAGCAGCTCCCGAGCTGGGGCCATAGCTGAAGCTTTCTTT. Residues: CASSSRAGAIAEAFF.

With respect to this clone: One end of the junction does not line up with germline, which may come from a read error. The chain recombines TRBV5-4 with TRBJ2-1; D ambiguous. Germline CDR1 and CDR2: SGHNT and YYREEE (reference sequence). This CDR3 has 11 residues. CDR3 region: CASSSDNEQFF. CDR3 nucleotides: TGTGCCAGCAGCTCCGACAATGAGCAGTTCTTC.

The chain employs TRBV15 and TRBJ1-5; 8 bases align to TRBD1. Germline-derived CDR1 and CDR2 are LNHNV and YYDKDF (reference sequence). This CDR3 is built from 16 residues. Losses at the gene ends were 0 bases for V and 6 bases for J; bases not matched to a gene: 7. The CDR3: CATSRDAATGAQPQHF. CDR3 in DNA: TGTGCCACCAGCAGAGATGCAGCGACAGGGGCTCAGCCCCAGCATTTT. The full variable domain, rest sourced from reference TRBV15 and TRBJ1-5, is DAMVIQNPRYQVTQFGKPVTLSCSQTLNHNVMYWYQQKSSQAPKLLFHYYDKDFNNEADTPDNFQSRRPNTSFCFLDIRSPGLGDTAMYLCATSRDAATGAQPQHFGDGTRLSIL.

A few counts support this clone. J is TRBJ2-3 and V is TRBV7-6; TRBD1 aligns across 8 bases. This CDR3 is built from 16 residues. Germline loops: CDR1 SGHVS, CDR2 FNYEAQ. V lost 5 bases to trimming and J lost 2 bases; unmatched junction nucleotides: 9. The CDR3 protein is CASSQVGQGSTDTQYF. The CDR3 DNA follows: TGTGCCAGCAGCCAGGTCGGACAGGGTTCCACAGATACGCAGTATTTT.

This chain uses TRBV11-2 with TRBJ1-1, with D possibly being TRBD1 (5 bases). The CDR3 covers 15 residues. V was pared by 1 base and J by 1 base, with 10 bases between. Germline lookup yields CDR1 SGHAT and CDR2 FQNNGV. The CDR3 DNA sequence: TGTGCCAGCAGCTTAGTGGGGGGTAAGAACACTGAAGCTTTCTTT. Translation gives CASSLVGGKNTEAFF.

This chain connects TRBV19 to TRBJ2-2, with 7 bases matching TRBD2. Germline V lookup: CDR1 LNHDA, CDR2 SQIVND (reference sequence). This CDR3 comprises 14 residues. Losses at the gene ends were 3 bases for V and 5 bases for J; bases not matched to a gene: 3. CDR3 in amino acids: CASSIREGTGELFF. The CDR3 region has the DNA TGTGCCAGTAGTATCAGGGAGGGAACCGGGGAGCTGTTTTTT.

The V call is TRBV11-3, the J call TRBJ2-5; maybe TRBD1 (6 bases). The J call may be faulty, since TRBJ2-7 better matches the DNA end. Germline-derived CDR1 and CDR2 are SGHNT and YENEEA. The CDR3 contains 15 residues. The CDR3 here is CASSRTAAYSYEQYF. CDR3 nucleotides: TGTGCCAGCAGCCGGACAGCGGCCTACTCCTACGAGCAGTACTTC.

As for this clone: One end of the junction fails to match germline, which may point to a read error. J is TRBJ1-2 and V is TRBV6-1; possible D gene TRBD1, 5 bases. CDR1 MNHNS and CDR2 SASEGT come from the germline V gene. CDR3 length: 13 residues. The CDR3 nucleotides are TGTGCCAGCGGTGAATCCGGGGGCTATGGCTACACCTTC. Encoded protein: CASGESGGYGYTF.

V gene TRBV28 combines with J gene TRBJ2-1; 9 nucleotides agree with TRBD2. CDR1 is MDHEN, CDR2 SYDVKM, per germline. V shed 11 bases, J shed 8 bases, and the junction held 13 bases outside the gene matches. The CDR3 has 14 residues. CDR3 residues: CAVVAGGIRDEQFF. CDR3 DNA: TGTGCCGTGGTGGCGGGAGGGATTAGGGATGAGCAGTTCTTC.

The chain links TRBV4-2 to TRBJ2-1, with 10 bases identical to TRBD2. J gave up 8 bases and V 0 bases, and 7 bases lay outside the gene matches. CDR1 and CDR2 (germline): LGHNA, YNFKEQ. This CDR3 region has 16 residues. As DNA, the CDR3 is TGTGCCAGCAGCCAAGATGGGGCTAGCGGGAGAGATGAGCAGTTCTTC. This sequence encodes CASSQDGASGRDEQFF.

J is TRBJ1-5 and V is TRBV27; TRBD1 matches at 9 bases. CDR3 size: 16 residues. V gave up 7 bases and J gave up 2 bases; unmatched junction bases: 9. The germline V gene encodes CDR1 MNHEY and CDR2 SMNVEV (reference sequence). The CDR3 is CASKTIDRGGNQPQHF. CDR3 bases: TGTGCCAGCAAAACGATCGACAGGGGGGGCAATCAGCCCCAGCATTTT.

This clone was observed a handful of times. The V gene is TRBV9, the J gene TRBJ2-1; TRBD1 matches at 9 bases. The germline V gene has CDR1 SGDLS and CDR2 YYNGEE. This CDR3 is 15 amino acids long. Germline trimming cut 4 bases from V and 5 bases from J; bases unmatched to any gene: 7. CDR3 in DNA: TGTGCCAGCAGCTTGGGACAGGGTTGGGACAATGAGCAGTTCTTC. Encoded protein: CASSLGQGWDNEQFF.

In DNA form, the CDR3 reads TGTGCCAGCAGCTTAGCACGACAGGGGCCTACCTACGAGCAGTACTTC. It specifies CASSLARQGPTYEQYF. The rearrangement joins TRBV5-8 to TRBJ2-7, with 8 bases matching TRBD1. This CDR3 is built from 16 residues. From germline, CDR1 is SGHTS and CDR2 YDEGEE. With 2 bases clipped from V and 2 bases from J, the junction kept 9 bases outside the gene matches.

The chain uses TRBV30 and TRBJ2-6; D possibly corresponds to TRBD1 (6 bases). The CDR3 runs 15 residues. Trimming left V 5 bases short and J 0 bases short, with 11 bases between. The germline CDR1 and CDR2 sequences are GTSNPN and SVGIG (reference sequence). CDR3 protein: CAWLDRPSGANVLTF. CDR3 DNA: TGTGCCTGGTTGGACAGACCCTCTGGGGCCAACGTCCTGACTTTC.

This clone was detected only a few times. The junction departs from germline at one end; a sequencing error may be responsible. This chain connects TRBV6-5 to TRBJ2-6; TRBD1 might be the D (5 bases). There are 16 residues in the CDR3. Germline V CDR1 and CDR2: MNHEY, SVGAGI. This CDR3 is CASSLPQGIGANGLTF. Written as DNA, the CDR3 is TGTGCCAGCAGTTTGCCTCAGGGTATTGGGGCCAACGGCCTGACTTTC.

This clone appeared a few times. The rearrangement links TRBV11-1 to TRBJ2-1, with TRBD2 as a possible D gene (7 bases). Germline V gene lookup returns CDR1 SGHAT and CDR2 FQDESV (reference sequence). This CDR3 is built from 17 residues. V lost 5 bases and J lost 0, with 17 bases in between. The CDR3 region is CASSPLGAGASYNEQFF. For the CDR3, the DNA is TGTGCCAGCAGCCCGCTCGGGGCGGGGGCCTCCTACAATGAGCAGTTCTTC. The variable domain in full, with the rest retrieved from reference TRBV11-1 and TRBJ2-1, is EAEVAQSPRYKITEKSQAVAFWCDPISGHATLYWYRQILGQGPELLVQFQDESVVDDSQLPKDRFSAERLKGVDSTLKIQPAELGDSAMYLCASSPLGAGASYNEQFFGPGTRLTVL.

The genes are TRBV29-1 and TRBJ2-5, with 9 bases identical to TRBD1. Germline loops: CDR1 SQVTM, CDR2 ANQGSEA. The J segment lost 5 bases and the V segment lost 1 base, leaving 8 bases of the junction unmatched. The CDR3 has 15 amino acids. CDR3 in amino acids: CSVEVTGTGRETQYF. Written as DNA, the CDR3 is TGCAGCGTTGAAGTCACCGGGACAGGGAGGGAGACCCAGTACTTC.